This TCR beta chain was obtained from a study of spatial heterogeneity in lung cancer. For the study at large: There were consistently more beta-chain sequences detected than alpha-chain sequences.

Trimming pared 4 bases from V and 1 base from J, leaving 5 bases between. In germline, CDR1 is SGHTA, CDR2 FQGNSA. The CDR3 length is 14 residues. Time point given: sample taken at primary tumor resection. Unsorted whole RNA from tumor, nontumor lung or frozen PBMC underwent sequencing. Individual TCR cDNA molecules each bore their own unique molecular identifier. MiXCR, applied by TCRdb to the 5' RACE reads, yields one record per CDR3 protein. The repertoire holds approximately 2,200 distinct CDR3 sequences, with over 9.5% as singletons. The V and J genes are TRBV7-2 and TRBJ2-6, with no clear D. The material sequenced was normal lung tissue next to the tumor, taken at surgery. This TCR derives from a male donor with early-stage non-small cell lung cancer. CDR3 sequence reads: CASSSQSGANVLTF. The CDR3 nucleotides are TGTGCCAGCAGCTCTCAATCTGGGGCCAACGTCCTGACTTTC.